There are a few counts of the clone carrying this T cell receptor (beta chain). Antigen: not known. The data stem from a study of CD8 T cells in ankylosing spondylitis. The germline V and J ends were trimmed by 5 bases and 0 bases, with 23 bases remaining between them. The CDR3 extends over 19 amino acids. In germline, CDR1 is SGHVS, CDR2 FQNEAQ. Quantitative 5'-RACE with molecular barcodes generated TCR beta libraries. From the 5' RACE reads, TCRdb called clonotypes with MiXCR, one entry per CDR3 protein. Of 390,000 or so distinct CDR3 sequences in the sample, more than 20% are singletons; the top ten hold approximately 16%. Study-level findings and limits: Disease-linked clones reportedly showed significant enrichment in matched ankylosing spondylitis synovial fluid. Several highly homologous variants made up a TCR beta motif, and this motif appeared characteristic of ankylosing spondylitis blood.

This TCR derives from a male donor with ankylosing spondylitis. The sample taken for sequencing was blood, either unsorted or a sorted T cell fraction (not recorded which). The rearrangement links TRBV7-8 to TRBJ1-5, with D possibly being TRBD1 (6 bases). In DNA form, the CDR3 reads TGTGCCAGCAGCCCGTTGGGTCGTTTGGACAGCTATAGCAATCAGCCCCAGCATTTT. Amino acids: CASSPLGRLDSYSNQPQHF.